The 21 T cell receptor beta chains given below trace back to one sample, sequenced in a study of shared clonotypes between healthy human individuals. Naive CD8 cells were CD45RO-negative, positively selected for CCR7, excluding terminally differentiated effector memory CD45RA+ cells. Some clones are missing from TCRdb's copy, which holds only in-frame ones; the method was immunoSEQ multiplex PCR. The table shows hundreds of thousands of clones, with 95% occurring only once. The specimen sequenced was naive CD8+ T cells sorted from blood. The receptor source for this set is a woman in her twenties or thirties in good health.

The chain couples TRBV19 to TRBJ1-3, with D possibly matching TRBD1 (5 bases). The CDR3 is 17 residues long. V dropped 7 bases and J dropped 2 bases, with 21 bases sitting between them. CDR1 is LNHDA, CDR2 SQIVND, per germline (reference sequence). CDR3 region: CASKTGTPESAGNTIYF. CDR3 bases: TGTGCCAGTAAGACCGGGACCCCCGAATCCGCTGGAAACACCATATATTTT.

The V gene is TRBV9, the J gene TRBJ1-5, with 8 bases that match TRBD1. V lost 4 bases to trimming and J lost 1 base; unmatched junction nucleotides: 4. CDR3 size: 15 residues. Germline CDR1 is SGDLS and CDR2 is YYNGEE. The DNA for the CDR3 is TGTGCCAGCAGCACTGGACAGGGCAGCAATCAGCCCCAGCATTTT. Its translation: CASSTGQGSNQPQHF.

This chain joins TRBV19 and TRBJ2-2, with a tentative D call TRBD2 (6 bases). Trimming cost V 3 bases and J 4 bases, with 12 bases left between them. The length of the CDR3 is 15 residues. Germline CDR1 is LNHDA and CDR2 is SQIVND (reference sequence). CDR3 residues: CASSIAGWGTGELFF. CDR3 DNA sequence: TGTGCCAGTAGTATTGCGGGGTGGGGCACCGGGGAGCTGTTTTTT.

J is TRBJ1-2 and V is TRBV29-1; 9 bases agree with TRBD1. Germline loops: CDR1 SQVTM, CDR2 ANQGSEA. The CDR3 covers 13 residues. With 7 bases clipped from V and 5 bases from J, the junction kept 8 bases outside the gene matches. As DNA, the CDR3 is TGCAGCGATGGGGCGGGACAGGGTTATGGCTACACCTTC. Residues: CSDGAGQGYGYTF.

The rearrangement links TRBV28 to TRBJ2-1; 15 nucleotides align to TRBD2. Unmatched junction bases numbered 19, after V lost 4 bases and J lost 3 bases. The CDR3 totals 22 residues. CDR1 and CDR2 (germline): MDHEN, SYDVKM. The CDR3 nucleotides read TGTGCCAGCAGTTCGCCTTCTGATCCTGGACTAGCGGGAGGGCCTGGCTACAATGAGCAGTTCTTC. It encodes CASSSPSDPGLAGGPGYNEQFF.

This sequence joins TRBV19 and TRBJ2-7; 9 nucleotides match TRBD1. The CDR3 runs 13 residues. Per germline, CDR1 LNHDA and CDR2 SQIVND (reference sequence). J lost 6 bases, V lost 5 bases, and 5 bases had no gene match. CDR3 bases: TGTGCCAGTAGTGGACAGGGGAGTTCCGAGCAGTACTTC. This codes for CASSGQGSSEQYF.

This clone appeared a few times. V is TRBV19 and J is TRBJ2-7; 7 bases are a match to TRBD2. The CDR3 contains 13 residues. From germline, CDR1 is LNHDA and CDR2 SQIVND (reference sequence). The J segment lost 3 bases and the V segment lost 6 bases, leaving 5 bases of the junction unmatched. The CDR3 here is CASSAGADYEQYF. CDR3 bases: TGTGCCAGTAGCGCGGGAGCCGACTACGAGCAGTACTTC.

V usage is TRBV6-6 and J usage is TRBJ1-2, with 7 bases lining up with TRBD1. Germline V gene lookup returns CDR1 MNHNY and CDR2 SVGAGI (reference sequence). V lost 7 bases to trimming and J lost 4 bases; unmatched junction nucleotides: 9. The CDR3 has 14 residues. CDR3 nucleotide sequence: TGTGCCAGCACAGGGGGGTCCACCATCTATGGCTACACCTTC. Its translation: CASTGGSTIYGYTF.

V and J are TRBV5-1 and TRBJ2-7; 10 bases are a match to TRBD1. CDR1 is SGHRS and CDR2 is YFSETQ in the germline V gene. The CDR3 runs 14 residues. Trimming took 3 bases from V and 9 from J; bases not matched to a gene: 9. CDR3 sequence: CASSWDRGRHGQYF. The CDR3 bases are TGCGCCAGCAGCTGGGACAGGGGCCGTCACGGGCAGTACTTC.

This clone occurred once. The chain employs TRBV5-5 and TRBJ1-6; D unclear. Germline CDR1 SGHKS, CDR2 YYEKEE (reference sequence). CDR3 length: 15 amino acids. V lost 2 bases and J lost 10, with 16 bases in between. The CDR3 sequence: CASSFSWSSGSPLHF. The CDR3 nucleotides are TGTGCCAGCAGCTTCTCTTGGTCCTCCGGCTCACCCCTCCACTTT.

V and J are TRBV4-1 and TRBJ2-7; D call uncertain. Trimming shortened V by 2 bases and J by 3 bases, and 8 bases separated the two germline ends. Germline values: CDR1 MGHRA, CDR2 YSYEKL. The CDR3 covers 13 residues. CDR3: CASSQLSGYEQYF. The CDR3 DNA reads as TGCGCCAGCAGCCAACTCTCTGGCTACGAGCAGTACTTC.

This clone showed up just a few times. The rearrangement links TRBV7-9 to TRBJ1-4, with D possibly matching TRBD1 (5 bases). V lost 5 bases, J lost 0 bases, and 10 bases lay in between. The CDR3 has 15 residues. Germline-derived CDR1 and CDR2 are SEHNR and FQNEAQ (reference sequence). The CDR3 sequence: CASSAGTATNEKLFF. DNA of the CDR3: TGTGCCAGCAGCGCCGGGACGGCAACTAATGAAAAACTGTTTTTT.

Worth noting for this clone: In the same sample, other DNA sequences code for this CDR3. This chain joins TRBV11-2 and TRBJ2-7; 9 bases align to TRBD1. V lost 0 bases and J lost 4; bases outside the gene matches: 4. Per the germline V gene, CDR1 is SGHAT and CDR2 is FQNNGV. The CDR3 sequence is 15 residues long. This CDR3 reads CASSLDPGQGYEQYF. CDR3 nucleotide sequence: TGTGCCAGCAGCTTAGACCCGGGACAGGGTTACGAGCAGTACTTC.

The CDR3 region is CASTLGLAGGYEQYF. In nucleotides, the CDR3 is TGCGCCAGCACGCTAGGGCTAGCGGGGGGATACGAGCAGTACTTC. The chain joins TRBV5-1 to TRBJ2-7; 11 positions match TRBD2. Germline V gives CDR1 SGHRS, CDR2 YFSETQ. The CDR3 length is 15 residues. Trimming took 6 bases from V and 4 from J; bases not matched to a gene: 9.

This clone was counted a single time. The V call is TRBV5-4, the J call TRBJ2-7, with 7 bases aligning to TRBD1. There are 14 residues in the CDR3. Per germline, CDR1 SGHNT and CDR2 YYREEE (reference sequence). The trim removed 4 bases at V and 3 bases at J, leaving 7 bases unmatched. The CDR3 DNA reads as TGTGCCAGCAGCGTTGACAGGGCCCACTACGAGCAGTACTTC. This encodes CASSVDRAHYEQYF. Combining the CDR3 with reference TRBV5-4 and TRBJ2-7 gives the whole variable domain ETGVTQSPTHLIKTRGQQVTLRCSSQSGHNTVSWYQQALGQGPQFIFQYYREEENGRGNFPPRFSGLQFPNYSSELNVNALELDDSALYLCASSVDRAHYEQYFGPGTRLTVT.

The chain links TRBV5-4 to TRBJ2-3; 11 nucleotides align to TRBD2. CDR3 length: 16 residues. V lost 2 bases, J lost 3 bases, and 5 bases stayed unmatched. Per germline, CDR1 SGHNT and CDR2 YYREEE (reference sequence). This CDR3 reads CASSLVAGGETDTQYF. CDR3 in DNA: TGTGCCAGCAGCTTAGTAGCGGGAGGGGAGACAGATACGCAGTATTTT.

The chain employs TRBV6-5 and TRBJ2-7; D may be TRBD2 (6 bases). The germline V gene encodes CDR1 MNHEY and CDR2 SVGAGI. This CDR3 has 15 amino acids. V was trimmed by 0 bases and J by 7 bases, leaving 16 bases between them. CDR3 nucleotides: TGTGCCAGCAGTTACTCAGGGCCTTCGGGGAGGGAGCAGTACTTC. Translated, it gives CASSYSGPSGREQYF.

V gene TRBV11-2 combines with J gene TRBJ2-3, with D possibly being TRBD1 or TRBD2 (6 bases each). There are 15 residues in the CDR3. Per the germline V gene, CDR1 is SGHAT and CDR2 is FQNNGV. Trimming removed 3 bases from V and 0 bases from J, with 10 bases in between. As DNA, the CDR3 is TGTGCCAGCAGCTTCATGGGGGGCAGCACAGATACGCAGTATTTT. This gives the protein CASSFMGGSTDTQYF.

This chain joins TRBV27 and TRBJ2-7; 11 bases match TRBD2. Germline V CDR1 and CDR2: MNHEY, SMNVEV (reference sequence). CDR3 size: 15 residues. With V trimmed by 2 bases and J by 4 bases, 4 bases remained unmatched. As DNA, the CDR3 is TGTGCCAGCAGTTTAGCTAGCGGGAGGCGGTACGAGCAGTACTTC. Translated, it gives CASSLASGRRYEQYF.

The V and J genes are TRBV7-9 and TRBJ2-5, with TRBD2 as a possible D gene (6 bases). The CDR3 is 14 amino acids. The germline V gene encodes CDR1 SEHNR and CDR2 FQNEAQ (reference sequence). Trimming shortened V by 9 bases and J by 11 bases, and 25 bases separated the two germline ends. CDR3 protein: CASQLGALAEEQYF. CDR3 bases: TGTGCCAGTCAGCTGGGTGCACTAGCCGAGGAGCAGTACTTC.

This clone appeared a few times. The chain employs TRBV4-1 and TRBJ2-7; no clear D. V lost 1 base and J 4 bases, leaving 8 bases between the germline ends. The germline gives CDR1 MGHRA, CDR2 YSYEKL. The CDR3 covers 13 residues. The CDR3 DNA follows: TGCGCCAGCAGCCAAGGGTCTCCGTACGAGCAGTACTTC. This codes for CASSQGSPYEQYF.